What follows is one T cell receptor (beta chain) and its context. The CDR3 sequence is 14 residues long. The V gene's germline CDR1 is SEHNR and CDR2 FQNEAQ (reference sequence). V was clipped by 2 bases and J by 4 bases; unmatched bases: 4. Method: immunoSEQ multiplex PCR; TCRdb's copy keeps in-frame clones and lacks some. The top ten hold 25% to 30% of the sample, which has 25,000 to 35,000 clones, over 85% seen once. This specimen belongs to a study of T cell clones after liver transplantation. This receptor was identified in a human patient who received a liver transplant. The T cells may come from the graft donor. Specimen: CD8+ T cells from blood, collected 12 months after liver transplant. The V gene is TRBV7-9, the J gene TRBJ1-2, with 7 bases fitting TRBD1. This CDR3 is CASSLPRGSYGYTF. The DNA for the CDR3 is TGTGCCAGCAGCTTACCCAGGGGGAGCTATGGCTACACCTTC.